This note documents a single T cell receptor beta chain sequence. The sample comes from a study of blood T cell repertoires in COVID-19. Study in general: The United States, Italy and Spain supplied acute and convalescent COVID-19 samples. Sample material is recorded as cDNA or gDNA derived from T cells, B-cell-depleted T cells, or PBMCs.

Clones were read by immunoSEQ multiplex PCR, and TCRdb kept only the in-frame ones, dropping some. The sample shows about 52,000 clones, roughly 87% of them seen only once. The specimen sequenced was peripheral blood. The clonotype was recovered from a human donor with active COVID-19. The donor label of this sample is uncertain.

The CDR3 is CASSMSGGVNYGYTF. CDR3 sequence (DNA): TGTGCCAGCAGCATGTCCGGGGGGGTGAACTATGGCTACACCTTC. The J gene is TRBJ1-2, the V gene TRBV7-2; D may be TRBD1 (5 bases). The V end lost 5 bases, the J end lost 2 bases, and 15 bases lay between the germline ends. Per germline, CDR1 SGHTA and CDR2 FQGNSA. This CDR3 comprises 15 residues.